What follows is one T cell receptor beta chain and its context. No antigen is known for it. This sample is drawn from a study of T cells in Graves' hyperthyroidism and ophthalmopathy. RNA transcripts were the template for amplifying TCR beta CDR3 regions. An initial round of RT-PCR targeting the TCR CDR3 relied on the HTBI primer set. TCRdb independently ran MiXCR on the multiplex PCR reads; one entry per CDR3 protein. The sample consists of approximately 200,000 distinct CDR3 sequences, approximately 16% of them appearing once. Trimming removed 5 bases from V and 5 bases from J; junction bases left unmatched: 7. CDR3 size: 13 residues. From germline, CDR1 is DFQATT and CDR2 SNEGSKA (reference sequence). Study observations and caveats: Separation of ophthalmopathy from stable hyperthyroidism was achieved by a 13 V-J model.

This sequence joins TRBV20-1 and TRBJ2-5; 8 bases are shared with TRBD1. The receptor was isolated from a man between 35 and 55 years old with Graves' hyperthyroidism. Sequenced sample: blood. The CDR3 DNA sequence: TGCAGTGCTTACGGACAGGGAGAGGAGACCCAGTACTTC. Its protein is CSAYGQGEETQYF.